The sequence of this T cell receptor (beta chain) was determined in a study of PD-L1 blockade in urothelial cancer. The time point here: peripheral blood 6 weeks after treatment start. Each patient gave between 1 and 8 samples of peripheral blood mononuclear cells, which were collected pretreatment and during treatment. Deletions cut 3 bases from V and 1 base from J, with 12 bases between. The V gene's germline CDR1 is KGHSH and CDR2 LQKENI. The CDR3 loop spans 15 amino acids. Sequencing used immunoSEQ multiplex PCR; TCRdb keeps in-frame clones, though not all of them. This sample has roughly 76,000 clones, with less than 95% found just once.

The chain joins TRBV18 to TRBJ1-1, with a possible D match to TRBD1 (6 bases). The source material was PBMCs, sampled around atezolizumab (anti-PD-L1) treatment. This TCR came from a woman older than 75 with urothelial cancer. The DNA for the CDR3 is TGTGCCAGCTCACCCCGGGGACATGCGAACACTGAAGCTTTCTTT. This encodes CASSPRGHANTEAFF.